This T cell receptor beta chain comes out of a study of CD8+ T cells in alopecia areata. Following extraction, RNA underwent reverse transcription to cDNA, which served as the sequencing template. Generated by immunoSEQ multiplex PCR, the TCRdb table keeps only in-frame clones and is missing some. The sample holds around 100,000 clones, roughly 56% seen once. The treatment here: oral pan-JAK inhibitor, 5-10 mg twice daily. Sequenced material: CD8+ T cells sorted from blood, taken at approximately week 56, from a patient treated with tofacitinib. This TCR came from a human donor with alopecia areata.

CDR3 in DNA: TGTGCCAGCAGCTTTCCGACGGGGGGGCCGGAGACCCAGTACTTC. Translation gives CASSFPTGGPETQYF. V gene TRBV5-6 combines with J gene TRBJ2-5; 8 nucleotides agree with TRBD2. Trimming took 2 bases from V and 5 from J; bases not matched to a gene: 8. The CDR3 is made up of 15 amino acids. Germline V gene lookup returns CDR1 SGHDT and CDR2 YYEEEE.